These 10 T cell receptor beta chains share one sample of origin, sequenced in a study of shared clonotypes between healthy human individuals. Clones were read by immunoSEQ multiplex PCR, and TCRdb kept only the in-frame ones, dropping some. Of more than 900,000 clones listed, approximately 78% were seen once; the top ten hold 0.5% to 0.65%. Sequences were obtained from memory CD4+ T cells from PBMCs. Subset noted: CD45RA-negative fraction. These receptors originate from a young man in good health. Some clones in this sample may be carry-over from other donors' samples.

About this clone itself: It may be a read error: a sequence one base away is much more abundant. Additional DNA sequences in this sample encode the identical CDR3. V gene TRBV7-3 combines with J gene TRBJ2-2; TRBD2 is a possible D gene (5 bases). The CDR3 has 13 residues. Germline V gene sequence: CDR1 SGHTA, CDR2 FQGTGA. CDR3 loop: CASSLERTGELFF. The CDR3 DNA reads TGTGCCAGCAGCTTGGAACGGACCGGGGAGCTGTTCTTT. The whole variable domain, filled in from reference TRBV7-3 and TRBJ2-2, reads GAGVSQTPSNKVTEKGKYVELRCDPISGHTALYWYRQSLGQGPEFLIYFQGTGAADDSGLPNDRFFAVRPEGSVSTLKIQRTERGDSAVYLCASSLERTGELFFGEGSRLTVL.

The rearrangement links TRBV11-1 to TRBJ1-1; 8 bases are a match to TRBD1. Germline values: CDR1 SGHAT, CDR2 FQDESV (reference sequence). The J segment lost 3 bases and the V segment lost 3 bases, leaving 6 bases of the junction unmatched. CDR3 length: 15 residues. The CDR3 loop reads CASSLRTGRDTEAFF. DNA for the CDR3: TGTGCCAGCAGCTTGAGGACAGGGAGGGACACTGAAGCTTTCTTT.

The gene calls are TRBV7-8 and TRBJ2-7; D uncertain. The germline V gene encodes CDR1 SGHVS and CDR2 FQNEAQ. This CDR3 comprises 13 residues. Trimming cost V 2 bases and J 2 bases, with 7 bases left between them. Here the CDR3 reads CASSLRAPYEQYF. The CDR3 nucleotides are TGTGCCAGCAGCTTAAGGGCTCCCTACGAGCAGTACTTC.

A word on this clone: At one end the junction does not follow the germline gene, possibly because of a read error. The V gene is TRBV9, the J gene TRBJ2-2; 7 bases fit TRBD1. CDR3 length: 17 residues. Germline V gives CDR1 SGDLS, CDR2 YYNGEE. For the CDR3, the DNA is TGTGCCAACAGCCTCCGGACAGGCCACTATAGTCCCGGGGAGCTGTTTTTT. It translates to CANSLRTGHYSPGELFF. Full variable domain (outside the CDR3, taken from reference TRBV9 and TRBJ2-2): DSGVTQTPKHLITATGQRVTLRCSPRSGDLSVYWYQQSLDQGLQFLIQYYNGEERAKGNILERFSAQQFPDLHSELNLSSLELGDSALYFCANSLRTGHYSPGELFFGEGSRLTVL.

With regard to this clone: Other DNA variants within this sample encode the same CDR3. The rearrangement links TRBV2 to TRBJ1-6; 7 positions agree with TRBD1. Germline values: CDR1 SNHLY, CDR2 FYNNEI. This CDR3 has 15 residues. V shed 4 bases, J shed 9 bases, and the junction held 9 bases outside the gene matches. The CDR3 DNA reads as TGTGCCAGCAGTGGACAGGGTTTGGAAACTTCACCCCTCCACTTT. This encodes CASSGQGLETSPLHF.

The chain combines TRBV7-3 with TRBJ2-1; D may be TRBD1 or TRBD2 (5 bases each). Germline V gene sequence: CDR1 SGHTA, CDR2 FQGTGA. This CDR3 comprises 15 residues. The V and J ends lost 2 bases and 10 bases respectively, with 18 bases between them. The CDR3 DNA is TGTGCCAGCAGCTTACAGCTAGGGACCATACTAGAGCAGTTCTTC. This codes for CASSLQLGTILEQFF.

This clone has only one observation. The chain recombines TRBV4-1 with TRBJ1-3; D unresolved. CDR3 length equals 15 residues. V shed 4 bases and J shed 5 bases, with 15 bases lying between them. Germline assignment: CDR1 MGHRA and CDR2 YSYEKL. In DNA form, the CDR3 reads TGCGCCAGCAGCCCACCCGACACCCTCAGAAACACCATATATTTT. Translated, it gives CASSPPDTLRNTIYF.

This clone was observed at least ten times. Written as DNA, the CDR3 is TGTGCCAGCAGCCCGGTGTTAGATCCGGCTGAGCAGTTCTTC. This translates into CASSPVLDPAEQFF. This chain joins TRBV7-8 and TRBJ2-1, with unresolved D. With 5 bases removed from V and 9 bases from J, the gap between germline ends came to 17 bases. CDR3 size: 14 residues. CDR1 and CDR2 from the germline V gene are SGHVS and FQNEAQ.

The V gene is TRBV28, the J gene TRBJ1-2, with D unclear. V lost 6 bases and J 5 bases, leaving 10 bases between the germline ends. CDR1 is MDHEN, CDR2 SYDVKM, per germline. CDR3 length: 12 residues. CDR3 region: CASSRAQYGYTF. CDR3 nucleotides: TGTGCCAGCAGCCGAGCCCAGTATGGCTACACCTTC.

This clone occurred many times. The chain couples TRBV5-6 to TRBJ1-2; D gene unclear. The CDR3 length is 12 residues. The V end was cut by 0 bases, the J end by 7 bases, with 7 bases between. Germline V CDR1 and CDR2: SGHDT, YYEEEE. The CDR3 is CASSLGVGGYTF. The DNA of the CDR3 is TGTGCCAGCAGCTTGGGGGTTGGTGGCTACACCTTC.